Below are 31 T cell receptor beta chains sequenced from a single sample in a study of CD8+CD57+ T cells in acquired aplastic anemia. In patients chosen for sequencing, flow cytometry had shown CD8+CD57+ cell expansion. Template material for TCR beta VDJ and CDR3 profiling consisted of genomic DNA. In TCRdb, the reads were re-called with MiXCR into one record per CDR3 protein. The sample includes around 80,000 distinct CDR3 sequences, under 80% of them seen just once. What was sequenced was sorted CD4+, CD8+, or CD8+CD57+ T cells (not recorded which) from PBMCs. The source is a human donor with aplastic anemia.

The chain uses TRBV7-9 and TRBJ2-5; 9 nucleotides agree with TRBD2. Germline CDR1 and CDR2: SEHNR and FQNEAQ (reference sequence). Losses at the gene ends were 2 bases for V and 2 bases for J; bases not matched to a gene: 0. The CDR3 extends over 14 amino acids. The CDR3 here is CASSLLAGQETQYF. Written as DNA, the CDR3 is TGTGCCAGCAGCTTACTAGCGGGACAAGAGACCCAGTACTTC.

CDR3 DNA sequence: TGTGCCAGCGTGCAGCGGGAGGGCCTACCGCAGTATTTT. This encodes CASVQREGLPQYF. The chain employs TRBV2 and TRBJ2-3; 10 bases align to TRBD2. In germline, CDR1 is SNHLY, CDR2 FYNNEI. Trimming took 8 bases from V and 10 from J; bases not matched to a gene: 9. The CDR3 spans 13 residues.

This chain uses TRBV25-1 with TRBJ1-2; 8 bases fit TRBD1. Germline V gene sequence: CDR1 MGHDK, CDR2 SYGVNS. The CDR3 is made up of 14 amino acids. V dropped 3 bases and J dropped 2; count of bases not matched to a gene: 2. CDR3 residues: CASSEQGANYGYTF. The CDR3 bases are TGTGCCAGCAGTGAGCAGGGGGCGAACTATGGCTACACCTTC.

The rearrangement links TRBV19 to TRBJ1-1; no clear D gene. The V end lost 1 base, the J end lost 3 bases, and 6 bases lay between the germline ends. The CDR3 totals 13 residues. Per germline, CDR1 LNHDA and CDR2 SQIVND (reference sequence). For the CDR3, the DNA is TGTGCCAGTAGTATAGCCTCTGACACTGAAGCTTTCTTT. Translated, it gives CASSIASDTEAFF.

This clonotype came up many times. The chain couples TRBV10-1 to TRBJ2-7; 9 bases line up with TRBD1. CDR3 length equals 16 residues. V gave up 7 bases and J gave up 6 bases; unmatched junction bases: 16. Germline CDR1 WNHNN, CDR2 SYGVQD (reference sequence). CDR3 sequence: CASNLPGQGNLGEQYF. The CDR3 DNA sequence: TGCGCCAGCAATCTACCGGGACAGGGCAATCTGGGCGAGCAGTACTTC.

Comments on this clonotype: A read error is possible here, since a much larger clone lies one base away. The chain is built from TRBV11-2 and TRBJ2-1; 8 nucleotides agree with TRBD2. The CDR3 runs 15 residues. Per germline, CDR1 SGHAT and CDR2 FQNNGV. CDR3 sequence reads: CAGSVTSGAYNEQFF. As DNA, the CDR3 is TGTGCCGGCAGCGTTACTAGCGGAGCGTACAATGAGCAGTTCTTC.

A note on this clonotype: The junction departs from germline at one end; a sequencing error may be responsible. This CDR3 reads CASSQDLETQYF. For the CDR3, the DNA is TGCGCCAGCAGCCAAGATCTAGAGACCCAGTACTTC. The rearrangement joins TRBV7-9 to TRBJ2-5, with D unresolved. Germline CDR1 reads SEHNR; CDR2 reads FQNEAQ (reference sequence). The CDR3 covers 12 residues.

The genes are TRBV20-1 and TRBJ2-7, with 7 bases fitting TRBD1. The junction had 4 bases not matched to a gene; V was cut back by 5 bases and J by 3 bases. This CDR3 comprises 12 residues. CDR1 DFQATT and CDR2 SNEGSKA come from the germline V gene (reference sequence). CDR3 residues: CSAHRDSYEQYF. The CDR3 DNA reads TGCAGTGCTCACCGGGACAGCTACGAGCAGTACTTC.

This chain connects TRBV11-1 to TRBJ2-7; tentative D call: TRBD1 (5 bases). Germline V lookup: CDR1 SGHAT, CDR2 FQDESV (reference sequence). The CDR3 covers 16 residues. V was clipped by 2 bases and J by 0 bases, with 14 bases between them. DNA for the CDR3: TGTGCCAGCAGCTTACTATATGGGGCTAGCTCCTACGAGCAGTACTTC. Amino acids: CASSLLYGASSYEQYF.

This clonotype turned up a few times. The chain couples TRBV25-1 to TRBJ1-2, with a tentative D call TRBD1 (5 bases). V shed 6 bases and J shed 8 bases, with 22 bases lying between them. The CDR3 runs to 15 residues. Germline V CDR1 and CDR2: MGHDK, SYGVNS. The CDR3 loop is CASSPAPQAREGYTF. The CDR3 DNA reads TGTGCCAGCAGCCCCGCCCCACAGGCCAGAGAGGGCTACACCTTC.

The genes are TRBV2 and TRBJ2-3, with 12 bases matching TRBD2. Trimming cost V 5 bases and J 5 bases; bases outside gene matches: 8. Germline lookup yields CDR1 SNHLY and CDR2 FYNNEI. The CDR3 is made up of 16 amino acids. CDR3 residues: CASSFSSGRAQDTQYF. Here the CDR3 DNA reads TGTGCCAGCAGTTTCTCTAGCGGGAGGGCCCAAGATACGCAGTATTTT.

This clonotype occurred many times. This chain uses TRBV24-1 with TRBJ2-5, with D possibly matching TRBD1 (5 bases). The CDR3 runs 14 residues. Germline V gene sequence: CDR1 KGHDR, CDR2 SFDVKD. Trimming pared 7 bases from V and 4 bases from J, leaving 15 bases between. The CDR3 loop is CATSGSRDIETQYF. As DNA, the CDR3 is TGTGCCACCAGCGGCTCCAGGGATATAGAGACCCAGTACTTC.

This chain uses TRBV19 with TRBJ2-7, with D tentatively TRBD1 or TRBD2 (5 bases each). V was shortened by 3 bases and J by 4 bases, with 10 bases between the two germline ends. The CDR3 covers 13 residues. CDR1 and CDR2 from the germline V gene are LNHDA and SQIVND (reference sequence). The CDR3 region has the DNA TGTGCCAGTAGTATCCCCTGGGGGTACGAGCAGTACTTC. This translates into CASSIPWGYEQYF.

The chain has TRBV11-1 and TRBJ2-3; the D gene is possibly TRBD2 (5 bases). Per germline, CDR1 SGHAT and CDR2 FQDESV (reference sequence). V lost 6 bases to trimming and J lost 5 bases, with 18 bases between them. This CDR3 is 15 amino acids long. CDR3 loop: CASSSPPGLVDTQYF. CDR3 nucleotide sequence: TGTGCCAGCAGTTCCCCACCTGGACTCGTAGATACGCAGTATTTT.

The CDR3, as DNA: TGTGCCAGCAGCTTGAGGGGGTCTGGAAACACCATATATTTT. It codes for CASSLRGSGNTIYF. V gene TRBV5-4 combines with J gene TRBJ1-3, with D maybe TRBD1 (6 bases). The V and J ends lost 1 base and 1 base respectively, with 6 bases between them. Germline V gives CDR1 SGHNT, CDR2 YYREEE (reference sequence). This CDR3 has 14 residues. Based on the CDR3 plus reference TRBV5-4 and TRBJ1-3, the full variable domain is ETGVTQSPTHLIKTRGQQVTLRCSSQSGHNTVSWYQQALGQGPQFIFQYYREEENGRGNFPPRFSGLQFPNYSSELNVNALELDDSALYLCASSLRGSGNTIYFGEGSWLTVV.

The chain uses TRBV24-1 and TRBJ2-3; a weak D match, TRBD1 (6 bases). The CDR3 has 15 amino acids. CDR1 and CDR2 from the germline V gene are KGHDR and SFDVKD. V lost 9 bases, J lost 2 bases, and 17 bases lay in between. The CDR3 region has the DNA TGTGCCACCTCAGGGAGCAGGGGATCCACAGATACGCAGTATTTT. Its protein is CATSGSRGSTDTQYF.

Ten or more counts support this clonotype. The chain uses TRBV24-1 and TRBJ2-2; TRBD2 is a possible D gene (6 bases). The CDR3 spans 16 residues. Trimming removed 0 bases at V and 7 bases at J, with 14 bases between. Germline loops: CDR1 KGHDR, CDR2 SFDVKD. CDR3 nucleotide sequence: TGTGCCACCAGTGATTTGGGGACTCCGGCGGGCGGGGAGCTGTTTTTT. Encoded protein: CATSDLGTPAGGELFF.

The chain joins TRBV11-2 to TRBJ1-6; D possibly corresponds to TRBD1 (5 bases). CDR3 length: 15 residues. Germline CDR1 and CDR2: SGHAT and FQNNGV. Trimming pared 1 base from V and 8 bases from J, leaving 12 bases between. For the CDR3, the DNA is TGTGCCAGCAGCTTAGTGGCAGGGTTCGATTCACCCCTCCACTTT. Translating gives CASSLVAGFDSPLHF.

The CDR3 nucleotides read TGTGCCAGCAGCGGACAGATGAACACTGAAGCTTTCTTT. Translating it yields CASSGQMNTEAFF. The chain has TRBV2 and TRBJ1-1; a weak D match, TRBD1 (6 bases). The CDR3 consists of 13 residues. The germline gives CDR1 SNHLY, CDR2 FYNNEI. Trimming removed 6 bases from V and 0 bases from J, with 8 bases in between.

This sequence joins TRBV7-4 and TRBJ2-7; D is possibly TRBD1 (6 bases). CDR1 is SGHVT, CDR2 SQSDAQ, per germline. The CDR3 loop spans 12 amino acids. The V gene lost 6 bases and the J gene lost 4 bases, with 10 bases spanning the gap. CDR3 coding DNA: TGTGCCAGCAGTTCAGACAGGTACGAGCAGTACTTC. Amino acid sequence: CASSSDRYEQYF.

The CDR3 region is CASSRTGTGVEQYF. The CDR3 DNA sequence: TGTGCCAGCAGCCGCACCGGGACAGGGGTCGAGCAGTACTTC. V is TRBV7-3 and J is TRBJ2-7; 10 bases are a match to TRBD1. Germline CDR1 SGHTA, CDR2 FQGTGA. With 5 bases clipped from V and 6 bases from J, the junction kept 7 bases outside the gene matches. This CDR3 comprises 14 residues.

This clonotype came up a few times. The chain carries TRBV3-1 and TRBJ2-1, with 7 bases lining up with TRBD1. The CDR3 has 16 residues. V shed 4 bases and J 6 bases; nucleotides not matched to a gene: 12. Germline values: CDR1 LGHDT, CDR2 YNNKEL (reference sequence). As DNA, the CDR3 is TGTGCCAGCAGCCCTACAGGGGCCGTCCCTCTCAATGAGCAGTTCTTC. It encodes CASSPTGAVPLNEQFF.

This clonotype came up once. This chain links TRBV19 with TRBJ2-1, with unresolved D. Between the trimmed V and J ends, which lost 6 bases and 6 bases, there was a span of 15 bases. The CDR3 is 14 residues long. CDR1 is LNHDA and CDR2 is SQIVND in the germline V gene (reference sequence). CDR3 in amino acids: CASSPDPLRNEQFF. The CDR3 nucleotides are TGTGCCAGTAGCCCAGACCCCCTTCGCAATGAGCAGTTCTTC.

The rearrangement uses TRBV7-6 and TRBJ2-5; 14 bases line up with TRBD2. The length of the CDR3 is 16 residues. J was trimmed by 5 bases and V by 5 bases; bases with no gene match: 7. Germline CDR1 reads SGHVS; CDR2 reads FNYEAQ. DNA of the CDR3: TGTGCCAGCAGCACGGGACTAGCGGGAGTTTTTGAGACCCAGTACTTC. This translates into CASSTGLAGVFETQYF.

The genes are TRBV7-2 and TRBJ1-6; TRBD1 is a possible D gene (6 bases). The V gene lost 5 bases and the J gene lost 14 bases, with 22 bases spanning the gap. Germline V lookup: CDR1 SGHTA, CDR2 FQGNSA. The CDR3 is 15 amino acids. In DNA form, the CDR3 reads TGTGCCAGCAGCATACCGGGACAACAGTCCGCCACCCTCCACTTT. It codes for CASSIPGQQSATLHF.

This clonotype occurred a few times. The V call is TRBV2, the J call TRBJ2-3; no reliable D call. Germline V gene data show CDR1 as SNHLY and CDR2 as FYNNEI. The V end was cut by 3 bases, the J end by 11 bases, with 12 bases between. The CDR3 has 12 amino acids. CDR3 protein: CASSDVSWVQYF. Here the CDR3 DNA reads TGTGCCAGCAGTGACGTCAGCTGGGTGCAGTATTTT. The whole variable domain, filled in from reference TRBV2 and TRBJ2-3, reads EPEVTQTPSHQVTQMGQEVILRCVPISNHLYFYWYRQILGQKVEFLVSFYNNEISEKSEIFDDQFSVERPDGSNFTLKIRSTKLEDSAMYFCASSDVSWVQYFGPGTRLTVL.

In DNA form, the CDR3 reads TGTGCCACCAGCAGGACAGGGTACGGGGCCAACGTCCTGACTTTC. Residues: CATSRTGYGANVLTF. V is TRBV15 and J is TRBJ2-6; 7 bases fit TRBD1. Germline V CDR1 and CDR2: LNHNV, YYDKDF (reference sequence). V lost 3 bases and J lost 4; bases outside the gene matches: 3. This CDR3 spans 15 amino acids.

The chain is built from TRBV10-3 and TRBJ2-7; TRBD1 matches at 7 bases. The V segment lost 6 bases and the J segment 5 bases; nucleotides outside the gene matches: 7. The germline gives CDR1 ENHRY, CDR2 SYGVKD. There are 13 residues in the CDR3. The CDR3 spells CAISDRVSDEQYF. CDR3 DNA sequence: TGTGCCATCAGCGACAGGGTCTCGGACGAGCAGTACTTC.

The chain carries TRBV29-1 and TRBJ2-3; 9 bases line up with TRBD1. V was clipped by 7 bases and J by 5 bases; unmatched bases: 7. Germline values: CDR1 SQVTM, CDR2 ANQGSEA. The CDR3 is made up of 13 amino acids. The DNA of the CDR3 is TGCAGCGGGACAGGGGTAATTGGAGATACGCAGTATTTT. Translated, it gives CSGTGVIGDTQYF.

This clonotype was seen a single time. The chain carries TRBV5-1 and TRBJ2-7, with TRBD1 identical over 7 bases. After removal of 0 bases from V and 5 bases from J, the junction contained 5 bases not matched to a gene. CDR3 length equals 14 residues. Germline CDR1 SGHRS, CDR2 YFSETQ. The CDR3 sequence: CASSLEGGEDEQYF. Here the CDR3 DNA reads TGCGCCAGCAGCTTGGAAGGGGGCGAGGACGAGCAGTACTTC.

This clonotype has a single count. The chain combines TRBV24-1 with TRBJ2-3; D not resolved. CDR1 and CDR2 from the germline V gene are KGHDR and SFDVKD. V was clipped by 3 bases and J by 0 bases, with 15 bases between them. This CDR3 region has 17 residues. DNA for the CDR3: TGTGCCACCAGTGATCATCGCGGCAGGCCTAGCACAGATACGCAGTATTTT. It encodes CATSDHRGRPSTDTQYF.